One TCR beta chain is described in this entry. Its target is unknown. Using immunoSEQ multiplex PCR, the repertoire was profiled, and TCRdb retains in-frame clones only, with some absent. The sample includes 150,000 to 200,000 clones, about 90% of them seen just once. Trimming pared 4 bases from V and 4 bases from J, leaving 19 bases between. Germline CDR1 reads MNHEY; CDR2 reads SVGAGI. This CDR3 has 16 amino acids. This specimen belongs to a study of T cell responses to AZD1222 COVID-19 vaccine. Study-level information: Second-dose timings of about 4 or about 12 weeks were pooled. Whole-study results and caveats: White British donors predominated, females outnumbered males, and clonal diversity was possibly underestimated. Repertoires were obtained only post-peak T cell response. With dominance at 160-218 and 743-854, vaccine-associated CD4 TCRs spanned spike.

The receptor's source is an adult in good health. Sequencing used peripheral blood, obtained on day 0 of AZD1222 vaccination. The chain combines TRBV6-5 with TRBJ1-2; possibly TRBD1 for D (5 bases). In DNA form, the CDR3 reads TGTGCCAGCAGTTCCGGAGGTGCGACAGCTTTCTATGGCTACACCTTC. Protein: CASSSGGATAFYGYTF.